The T cell receptor (beta chain) described here comes from a study of shared clonotypes between healthy human individuals. CD45RA-negative memory and CD45RA+ naive subsets were split from the CD4+ cells. Assay used: immunoSEQ multiplex PCR; TCRdb lists only in-frame clones, some missing. The table includes some 2,500,000 clones, less than 95% detected once. V lost 4 bases to trimming and J lost 2 bases; unmatched junction nucleotides: 11. Germline lookup yields CDR1 SGHKS and CDR2 YYEKEE (reference sequence). The CDR3 is 17 amino acids. As concerns this clone: Its matching antigen is unknown.

Study findings and constraints: Incomplete sequencing of sorted subsets was indicated by rarefaction despite large depth. The study found about 5% of naive CD4 clonotypes shared across several donors.

The rearrangement links TRBV5-5 to TRBJ1-5; 8 nucleotides align to TRBD1. This TCR was recovered from a man aged 18 to 30 in good health. Some clones in this sample may be carry-over from other donors' samples. The sequencing sample was made of naive CD4+ T cells from PBMCs. Documented subset: CD45RA+ positively selected. The chain's CDR3 is CASSLGQGGDRNQPQHF. The CDR3 nucleotides read TGTGCCAGCAGCCTCGGACAGGGAGGGGATCGCAATCAGCCCCAGCATTTT. Full variable domain (outside the CDR3, taken from reference TRBV5-5 and TRBJ1-5): DAGVTQSPTHLIKTRGQQVTLRCSPISGHKSVSWYQQVLGQGPQFIFQYYEKEERGRGNFPDRFSARQFPNYSSELNVNALLLGDSALYLCASSLGQGGDRNQPQHFGDGTRLSIL.